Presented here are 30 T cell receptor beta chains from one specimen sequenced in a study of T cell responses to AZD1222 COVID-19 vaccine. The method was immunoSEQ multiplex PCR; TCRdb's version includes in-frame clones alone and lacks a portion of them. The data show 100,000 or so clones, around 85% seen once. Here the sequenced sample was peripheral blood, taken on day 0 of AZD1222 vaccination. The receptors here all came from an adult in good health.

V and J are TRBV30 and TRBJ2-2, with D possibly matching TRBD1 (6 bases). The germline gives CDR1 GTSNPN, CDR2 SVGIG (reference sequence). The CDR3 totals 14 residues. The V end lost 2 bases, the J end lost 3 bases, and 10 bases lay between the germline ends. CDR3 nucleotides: TGTGCCTGGAGTCACAGGGTATACACCGGGGAGCTGTTTTTT. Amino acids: CAWSHRVYTGELFF. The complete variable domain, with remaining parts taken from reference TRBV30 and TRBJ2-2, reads SQTIHQWPATLVQPVGSPLSLECTVEGTSNPNLYWYRQAAGRGLQLLFYSVGIGQISSEVPQNLSASRPQDRQFILSSKKLLLSDSGFYLCAWSHRVYTGELFFGEGSRLTVL.

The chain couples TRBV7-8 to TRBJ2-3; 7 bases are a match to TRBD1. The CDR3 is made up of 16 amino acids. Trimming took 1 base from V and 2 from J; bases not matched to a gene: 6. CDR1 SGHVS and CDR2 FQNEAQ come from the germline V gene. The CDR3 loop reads CASSLGLTGATDTQYF. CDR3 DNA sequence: TGTGCCAGCAGCTTAGGGTTAACAGGGGCCACAGATACGCAGTATTTT.

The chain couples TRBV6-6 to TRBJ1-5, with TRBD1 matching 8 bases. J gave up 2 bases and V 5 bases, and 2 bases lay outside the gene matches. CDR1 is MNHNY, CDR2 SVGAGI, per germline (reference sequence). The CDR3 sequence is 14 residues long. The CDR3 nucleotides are TGTGCCAGCAGTGTACAGGGGGGCAATCAGCCCCAGCATTTT. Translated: CASSVQGGNQPQHF.

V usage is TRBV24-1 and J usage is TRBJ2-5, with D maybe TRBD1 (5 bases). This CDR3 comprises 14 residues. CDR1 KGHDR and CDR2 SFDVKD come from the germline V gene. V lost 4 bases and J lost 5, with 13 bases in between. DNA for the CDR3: TGTGCCACCAGTGACCACAGGTTCGGGGAGACCCAGTACTTC. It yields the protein CATSDHRFGETQYF.

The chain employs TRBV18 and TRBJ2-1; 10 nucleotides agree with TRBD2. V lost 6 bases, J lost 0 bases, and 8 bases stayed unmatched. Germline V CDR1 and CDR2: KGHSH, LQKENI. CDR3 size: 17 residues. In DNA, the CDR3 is TGTGCCAGCTCCGTAGCGGGGGGATCGAGCTCCTACAATGAGCAGTTCTTC. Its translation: CASSVAGGSSSYNEQFF.

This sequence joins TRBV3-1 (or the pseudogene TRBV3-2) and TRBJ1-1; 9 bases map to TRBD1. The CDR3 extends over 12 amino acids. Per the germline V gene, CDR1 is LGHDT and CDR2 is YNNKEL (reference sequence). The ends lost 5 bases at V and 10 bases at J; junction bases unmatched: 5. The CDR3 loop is CASSWGQGGAFF. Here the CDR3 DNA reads TGTGCCAGCAGCTGGGGACAGGGAGGAGCTTTCTTT.

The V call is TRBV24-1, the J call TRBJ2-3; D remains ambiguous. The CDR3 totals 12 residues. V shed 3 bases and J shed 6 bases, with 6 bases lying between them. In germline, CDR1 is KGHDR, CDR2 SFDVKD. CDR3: CATSDLGDTQYF. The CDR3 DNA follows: TGTGCCACCAGTGATCTAGGGGATACGCAGTATTTT.

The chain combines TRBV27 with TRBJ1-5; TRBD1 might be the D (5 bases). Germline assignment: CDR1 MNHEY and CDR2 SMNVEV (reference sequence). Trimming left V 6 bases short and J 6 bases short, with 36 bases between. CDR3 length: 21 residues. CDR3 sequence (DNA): TGTGCCAGCAGCCACAACGATTGGGGGGGTGAATGCATCCGGGCGCGTCAGCCCCAGCATTTT. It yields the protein CASSHNDWGGECIRARQPQHF.

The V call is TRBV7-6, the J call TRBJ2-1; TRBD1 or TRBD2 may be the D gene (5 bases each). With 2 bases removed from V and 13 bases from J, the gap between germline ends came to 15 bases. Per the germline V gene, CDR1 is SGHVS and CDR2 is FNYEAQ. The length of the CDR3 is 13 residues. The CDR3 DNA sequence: TGTGCCAGCAGCTTATACGAGGGGCGAGTCCAGTTCTTC. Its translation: CASSLYEGRVQFF. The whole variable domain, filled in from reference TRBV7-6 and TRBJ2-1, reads GAGVSQSPRYKVTKRGQDVALRCDPISGHVSLYWYRQALGQGPEFLTYFNYEAQQDKSGLPNDRFSAERPEGSISTLTIQRTEQRDSAMYRCASSLYEGRVQFFGPGTRLTVL.

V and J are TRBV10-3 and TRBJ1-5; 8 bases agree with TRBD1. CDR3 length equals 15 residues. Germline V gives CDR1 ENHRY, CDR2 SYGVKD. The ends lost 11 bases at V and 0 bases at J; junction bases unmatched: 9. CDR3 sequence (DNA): TGTGCCGCGCAGACAGGGGCTGATAGCAATCAGCCCCAGCATTTT. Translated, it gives CAAQTGADSNQPQHF.

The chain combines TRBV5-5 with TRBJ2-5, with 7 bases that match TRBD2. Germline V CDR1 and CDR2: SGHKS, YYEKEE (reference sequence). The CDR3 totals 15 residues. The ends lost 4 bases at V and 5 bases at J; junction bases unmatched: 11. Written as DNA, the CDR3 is TGTGCCAGCAGCATCCCCTTAGCGGGCGGGGAGACCCAGTACTTC. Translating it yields CASSIPLAGGETQYF. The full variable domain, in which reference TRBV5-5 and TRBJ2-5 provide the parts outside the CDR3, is DAGVTQSPTHLIKTRGQQVTLRCSPISGHKSVSWYQQVLGQGPQFIFQYYEKEERGRGNFPDRFSARQFPNYSSELNVNALLLGDSALYLCASSIPLAGGETQYFGPGTRLLVL.

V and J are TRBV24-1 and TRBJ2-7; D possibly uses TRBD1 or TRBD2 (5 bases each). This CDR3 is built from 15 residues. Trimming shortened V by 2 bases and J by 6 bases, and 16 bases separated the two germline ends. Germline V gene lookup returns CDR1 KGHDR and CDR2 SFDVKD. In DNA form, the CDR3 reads TGTGCCACCAGTGATTCCGGGGCAGGGTATAGCGAGCAGTACTTC. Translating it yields CATSDSGAGYSEQYF.

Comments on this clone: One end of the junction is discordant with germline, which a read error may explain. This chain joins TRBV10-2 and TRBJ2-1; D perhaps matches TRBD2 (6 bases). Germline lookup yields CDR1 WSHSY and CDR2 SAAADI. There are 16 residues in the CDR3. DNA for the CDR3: TGCGCCAGCAGCGAGTCTTGGGGAGGCTCCTACAATGAGCAGTTCTTC. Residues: CASSESWGGSYNEQFF.

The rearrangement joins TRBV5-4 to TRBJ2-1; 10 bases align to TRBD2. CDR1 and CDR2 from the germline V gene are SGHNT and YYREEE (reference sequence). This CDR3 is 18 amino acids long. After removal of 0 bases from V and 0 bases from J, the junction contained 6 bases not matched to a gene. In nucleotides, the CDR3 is TGTGCCAGCAGCTTGGGTATTAGCGGGGGGTCCTCCTACAATGAGCAGTTCTTC. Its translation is CASSLGISGGSSYNEQFF.

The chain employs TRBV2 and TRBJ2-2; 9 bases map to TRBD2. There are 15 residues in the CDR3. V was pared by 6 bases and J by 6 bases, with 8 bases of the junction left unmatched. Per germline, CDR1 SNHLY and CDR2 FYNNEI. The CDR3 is CASRAGGASPGELFF. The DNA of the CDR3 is TGTGCCAGCAGGGCGGGGGGGGCATCCCCCGGGGAGCTGTTTTTT.

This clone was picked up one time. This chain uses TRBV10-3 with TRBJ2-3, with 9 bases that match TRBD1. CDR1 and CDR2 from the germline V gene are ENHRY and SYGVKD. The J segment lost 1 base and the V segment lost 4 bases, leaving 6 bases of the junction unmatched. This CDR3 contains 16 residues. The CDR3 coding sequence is TGTGCCATCAGTGGGACAGGGGCACTGGGCACAGATACGCAGTATTTT. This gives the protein CAISGTGALGTDTQYF.

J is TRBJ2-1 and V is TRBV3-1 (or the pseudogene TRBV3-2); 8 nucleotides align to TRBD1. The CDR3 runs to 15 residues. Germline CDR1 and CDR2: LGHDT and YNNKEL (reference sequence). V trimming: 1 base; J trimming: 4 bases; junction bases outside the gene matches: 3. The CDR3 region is CASSQVQGAYNEQFF. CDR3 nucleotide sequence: TGTGCCAGCAGCCAAGTGCAGGGGGCGTACAATGAGCAGTTCTTC.

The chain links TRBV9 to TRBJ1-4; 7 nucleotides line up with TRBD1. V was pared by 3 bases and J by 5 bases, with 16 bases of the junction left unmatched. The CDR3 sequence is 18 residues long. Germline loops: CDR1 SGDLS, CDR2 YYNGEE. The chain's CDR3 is CASSAIRQGSTPNEKLFF. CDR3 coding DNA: TGTGCCAGCAGCGCCATTCGACAGGGTAGTACCCCCAATGAAAAACTGTTTTTT.

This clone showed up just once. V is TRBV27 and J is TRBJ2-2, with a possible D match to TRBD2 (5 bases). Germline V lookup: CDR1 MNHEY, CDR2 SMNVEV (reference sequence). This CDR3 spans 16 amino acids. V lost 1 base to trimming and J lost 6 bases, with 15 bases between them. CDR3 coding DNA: TGTGCCAGCAGTTTATTTGGGAGCCAAATTTCCGGGGAGCTGTTTTTT. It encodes CASSLFGSQISGELFF.

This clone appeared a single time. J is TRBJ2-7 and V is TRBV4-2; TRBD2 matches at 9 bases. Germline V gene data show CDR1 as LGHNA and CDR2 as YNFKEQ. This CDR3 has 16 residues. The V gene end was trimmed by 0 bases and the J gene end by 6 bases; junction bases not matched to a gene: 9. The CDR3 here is CASSQEEAGGPSEQYF. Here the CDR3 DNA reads TGTGCCAGCAGCCAAGAGGAGGCGGGAGGGCCCTCCGAGCAGTACTTC.

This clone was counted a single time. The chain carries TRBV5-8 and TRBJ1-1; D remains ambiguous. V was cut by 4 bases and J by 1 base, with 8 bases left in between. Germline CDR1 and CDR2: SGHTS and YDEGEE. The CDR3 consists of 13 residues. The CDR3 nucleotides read TGTGCCAGCAGCCTCACCCAGAACACTGAAGCTTTCTTT. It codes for CASSLTQNTEAFF.

In nucleotides, the CDR3 is TGTGCCAGCAGCCATGATCTATTGACAGCATATAGCAATCAGCCCCAGCATTTT. Translated, it gives CASSHDLLTAYSNQPQHF. J is TRBJ1-5 and V is TRBV7-8, with a tentative D call TRBD1 (5 bases). Germline lookup yields CDR1 SGHVS and CDR2 FQNEAQ. Deletions cut 5 bases from V and 0 bases from J, with 20 bases between. The CDR3 runs to 18 residues.

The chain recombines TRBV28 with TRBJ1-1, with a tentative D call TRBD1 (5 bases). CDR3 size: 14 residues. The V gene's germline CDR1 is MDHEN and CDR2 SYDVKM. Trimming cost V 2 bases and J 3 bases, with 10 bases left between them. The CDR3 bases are TGTGCCAGCAGTTTAGCAGGGATCGACACTGAAGCTTTCTTT. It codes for CASSLAGIDTEAFF.

The CDR3 is CASSLAVNTEAFF. The CDR3 bases are TGTGCCAGCAGCTTAGCTGTGAACACTGAAGCTTTCTTT. V and J are TRBV11-3 and TRBJ1-1, with unresolved D. V shed 1 base and J shed 0 bases, with 3 bases lying between them. The CDR3 totals 13 residues. Per germline, CDR1 SGHNT and CDR2 YENEEA.

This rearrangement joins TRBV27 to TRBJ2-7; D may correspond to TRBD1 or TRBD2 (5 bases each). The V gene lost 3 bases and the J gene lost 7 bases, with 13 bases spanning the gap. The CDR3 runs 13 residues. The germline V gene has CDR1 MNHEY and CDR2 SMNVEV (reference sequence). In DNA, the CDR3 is TGTGCCAGCAGTTTGCCGGGGCGCGGGGAGCAGTACTTC. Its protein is CASSLPGRGEQYF.

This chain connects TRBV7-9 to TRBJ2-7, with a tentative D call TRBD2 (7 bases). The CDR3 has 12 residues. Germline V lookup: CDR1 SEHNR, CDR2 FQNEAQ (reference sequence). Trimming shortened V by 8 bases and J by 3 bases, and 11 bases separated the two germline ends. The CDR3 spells CASGGGGYEQYF. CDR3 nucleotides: TGTGCCAGCGGGGGAGGGGGCTACGAGCAGTACTTC.

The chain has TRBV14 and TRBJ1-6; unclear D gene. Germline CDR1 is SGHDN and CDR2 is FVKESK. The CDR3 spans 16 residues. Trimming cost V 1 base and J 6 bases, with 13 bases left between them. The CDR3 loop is CASSQARHPLNSPLHF. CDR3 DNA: TGTGCCAGCAGCCAAGCCCGACATCCCCTTAATTCACCCCTCCACTTT.

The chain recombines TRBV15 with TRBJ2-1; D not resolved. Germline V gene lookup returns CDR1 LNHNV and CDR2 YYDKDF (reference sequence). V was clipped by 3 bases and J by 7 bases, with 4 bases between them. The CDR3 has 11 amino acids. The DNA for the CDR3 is TGTGCCACCAGCAGTCATAATGAGCAGTTCTTC. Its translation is CATSSHNEQFF.

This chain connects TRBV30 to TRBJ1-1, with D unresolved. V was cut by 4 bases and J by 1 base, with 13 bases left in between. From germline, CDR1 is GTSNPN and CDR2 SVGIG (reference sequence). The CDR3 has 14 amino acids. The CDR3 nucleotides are TGTGCCTGGATAGGAGAGACACAGAACACTGAAGCTTTCTTT. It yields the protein CAWIGETQNTEAFF.

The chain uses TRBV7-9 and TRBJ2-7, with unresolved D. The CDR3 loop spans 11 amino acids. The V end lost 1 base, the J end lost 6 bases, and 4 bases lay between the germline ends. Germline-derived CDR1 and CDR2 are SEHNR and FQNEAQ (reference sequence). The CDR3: CASSLEAEQYF. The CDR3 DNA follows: TGTGCCAGCAGCTTAGAGGCCGAGCAGTACTTC.